Following are 23 T cell receptor beta chains from one sample sequenced in a study of T cell repertoires in cytomegalovirus infection. TCRdb re-derived calls from the reads in MiXCR, one entry per CDR3 protein. This sample yields about 310,000 distinct CDR3 sequences, of which approximately 25% are seen a single time; about 14% belongs to the top ten. No antigen is known for these receptors. Here the sequenced sample was cultured PBMCs, taken from culture after CMV antigen stimulation. These receptors were collected from a human donor in good health (CMV status not recorded). Some clones in this sample may be carry-over from other donors' samples.

J is TRBJ2-2 and V is TRBV19; D not certain. This CDR3 spans 14 amino acids. Trimming took 0 bases from V and 2 from J, leaving 4 bases between them. CDR1 is LNHDA and CDR2 is SQIVND in the germline V gene (reference sequence). The CDR3 DNA is TGTGCCAGTAGTATAGAACACAACACCGGGGAGCTGTTTTTT. Protein product: CASSIEHNTGELFF.

This clonotype was counted at least ten times. This chain links TRBV24-1 with TRBJ1-3, with D perhaps TRBD1 (6 bases). Germline CDR1 KGHDR, CDR2 SFDVKD. Trimming cost V 7 bases and J 3 bases, with 15 bases left between them. The CDR3 has 15 residues. This CDR3 reads CATSSGTTDGNTIYF. The CDR3 DNA follows: TGTGCCACCAGCAGCGGGACAACCGATGGAAACACCATATATTTT.

This clonotype occurred many times. The V call is TRBV7-9, the J call TRBJ1-1; 8 bases map to TRBD1. This CDR3 contains 12 residues. The V gene's germline CDR1 is SEHNR and CDR2 FQNEAQ (reference sequence). V trimming: 3 bases; J trimming: 11 bases; junction bases outside the gene matches: 5. CDR3 region: CASSFWTGKAFF. DNA for the CDR3: TGTGCCAGCAGCTTTTGGACAGGGAAGGCTTTCTTT.

The chain couples TRBV19 to TRBJ2-3; D remains ambiguous. Trimming shortened V by 5 bases and J by 2 bases, and 14 bases separated the two germline ends. CDR3 length: 15 amino acids. Germline loops: CDR1 LNHDA, CDR2 SQIVND (reference sequence). CDR3 protein: CASSAGQDHTDTQYF. The CDR3 DNA reads as TGTGCCAGTAGTGCCGGTCAGGACCACACAGATACGCAGTATTTT.

This rearrangement joins TRBV7-9 to TRBJ1-2; 7 nucleotides agree with TRBD1. The CDR3 runs to 13 residues. Germline V gene lookup returns CDR1 SEHNR and CDR2 FQNEAQ (reference sequence). The V and J ends lost 4 bases and 7 bases, in that order; junction bases with no gene match: 6. The CDR3 sequence is CASSSRGLGGYTF. CDR3 in DNA: TGTGCCAGCAGCTCGAGGGGGCTCGGTGGCTACACCTTC.

The chain has TRBV2 and TRBJ2-5, with 10 bases that match TRBD2. Trimming at V came to 8 bases and at J to 3 bases, leaving 9 bases not matched to a gene. From germline, CDR1 is SNHLY and CDR2 FYNNEI. The CDR3 consists of 15 residues. The CDR3: CASHRGLAGEETQYF. Written as DNA, the CDR3 is TGTGCCAGCCACAGGGGCCTAGCGGGAGAAGAGACCCAGTACTTC.

The table lists this clonotype with many counts. The chain employs TRBV7-2 and TRBJ2-4; a weak D match, TRBD2 (6 bases). The germline CDR1 and CDR2 sequences are SGHTA and FQGNSA. The length of the CDR3 is 17 residues. Deletions cut 5 bases from V and 1 base from J, with 18 bases between. CDR3 sequence (DNA): TGTGCCAGCAGCCCCCGCCTTGGAGGGTCCGCCAAAAACATTCAGTACTTC. Amino acid sequence: CASSPRLGGSAKNIQYF.

The chain couples TRBV6-5 to TRBJ2-1; 8 nucleotides agree with TRBD2. CDR1 is MNHEY and CDR2 is SVGAGI in the germline V gene. The CDR3 sequence is 14 residues long. V lost 11 bases, J lost 0 bases, and 6 bases stayed unmatched. The CDR3 loop reads CAVKRGSSYNEQFF. The DNA of the CDR3 is TGTGCCGTCAAGCGGGGGAGCTCCTACAATGAGCAGTTCTTC.

This clonotype was recorded a few times. The chain recombines TRBV12-3 or TRBV12-4 with TRBJ2-1; no clear D gene. The CDR3 runs 15 residues. V lost 6 bases and J 0 bases, leaving 12 bases between the germline ends. CDR3 nucleotide sequence: TGTGCCAGCAGCCCATCAAGTAGCTCCTACAATGAGCAGTTCTTC. Residues: CASSPSSSSYNEQFF.

This clonotype was observed at least ten times. The chain has TRBV12-3 or TRBV12-4 and TRBJ2-6; D is unresolved. This CDR3 is 20 amino acids long. The V end lost 3 bases, the J end lost 2 bases, and 23 bases lay between the germline ends. The CDR3 here is CASSFLPPLGKTAGANVLTF. Here the CDR3 DNA reads TGTGCCAGCAGTTTTCTCCCCCCCCTTGGGAAAACTGCTGGGGCCAACGTCCTGACTTTC.

The genes are TRBV15 and TRBJ2-5; D remains unclear. V gave up 0 bases and J gave up 5 bases, with 7 bases separating them. Germline assignment: CDR1 LNHNV and CDR2 YYDKDF (reference sequence). The CDR3 extends over 13 amino acids. The DNA of the CDR3 is TGTGCCACCAGCAGAGATCGGAAGGAGACCCAGTACTTC. Protein product: CATSRDRKETQYF. The full variable domain, completed using reference TRBV15 and TRBJ2-5, is DAMVIQNPRYQVTQFGKPVTLSCSQTLNHNVMYWYQQKSSQAPKLLFHYYDKDFNNEADTPDNFQSRRPNTSFCFLDIRSPGLGDTAMYLCATSRDRKETQYFGPGTRLLVL.

The CDR3 bases are TGTGCCAGCAGCGCGCGGAGGGGCGAGCAGTACTTC. Translation gives CASSARRGEQYF. This chain uses TRBV9 with TRBJ2-7; possible D gene TRBD2, 6 bases. With 3 bases removed from V and 6 bases from J, the gap between germline ends came to 10 bases. The length of the CDR3 is 12 residues. The germline V gene encodes CDR1 SGDLS and CDR2 YYNGEE.

The chain carries TRBV27 and TRBJ2-1; 8 bases agree with TRBD2. The ends lost 2 bases at V and 9 bases at J; junction bases unmatched: 3. This CDR3 has 13 residues. Germline lookup yields CDR1 MNHEY and CDR2 SMNVEV (reference sequence). CDR3 bases: TGTGCCAGCAGTTTAGTAACTAGCGGTGAGCAGTTCTTC. Residues: CASSLVTSGEQFF.

This clonotype turned up a few times. The CDR3 DNA is TGTGCCAGCAGACCTCAGGGTTGGGGTGGCTACACCTTC. Translation: CASRPQGWGGYTF. The chain is built from TRBV27 and TRBJ1-2; TRBD1 is a possible D gene (5 bases). Germline V lookup: CDR1 MNHEY, CDR2 SMNVEV (reference sequence). The CDR3 totals 13 residues. V lost 6 bases and J lost 7, with 15 bases in between.

This clonotype was seen a single time. The chain links TRBV7-4 to TRBJ2-1; 7 nucleotides line up with TRBD2. V lost 2 bases and J lost 3; bases outside the gene matches: 4. Germline V gives CDR1 SGHVT, CDR2 SQSDAQ. CDR3 size: 15 residues. The CDR3 reads CASSLTIAGYNEQFF. Written as DNA, the CDR3 is TGTGCCAGCAGCTTAACGATAGCGGGCTACAATGAGCAGTTCTTC.

This clonotype was found many times. The chain is built from TRBV7-6 and TRBJ2-5, with D possibly being TRBD2 (5 bases). CDR1 and CDR2 from the germline V gene are SGHVS and FNYEAQ. V lost 2 bases and J lost 1, with 11 bases in between. There are 15 residues in the CDR3. Here the CDR3 DNA reads TGTGCCAGCAGCTTAATAGCGACCCCCCAAGAGACCCAGTACTTC. It encodes CASSLIATPQETQYF.

This rearrangement joins TRBV11-2 to TRBJ1-1; D ambiguous. Germline assignment: CDR1 SGHAT and CDR2 FQNNGV. The V end was cut by 5 bases, the J end by 7 bases, with 11 bases between. The CDR3 has 12 amino acids. This chain's CDR3 is CASSPEGFEAFF. CDR3 sequence (DNA): TGTGCCAGCAGCCCGGAGGGATTTGAAGCTTTCTTT.

This chain joins TRBV7-4 and TRBJ1-1; 12 nucleotides agree with TRBD1. Germline V gene data show CDR1 as SGHVT and CDR2 as SQSDAQ. V was pared by 5 bases and J by 4 bases, with 11 bases of the junction left unmatched. The length of the CDR3 is 17 residues. CDR3 region: CASSTGQGAVGGTEAFF. CDR3 bases: TGTGCCAGCAGCACGGGACAGGGGGCTGTTGGAGGCACTGAAGCTTTCTTT.

The rearrangement links TRBV6-1 to TRBJ2-7; TRBD1 agrees at 7 bases. This CDR3 has 14 residues. Germline V gives CDR1 MNHNS, CDR2 SASEGT. Trimming at V came to 5 bases and at J to 6 bases, leaving 10 bases not matched to a gene. The DNA for the CDR3 is TGTGCCAGCAGTTATCAGGGGGTGGTGGGCGAGCAGTACTTC. Protein sequence: CASSYQGVVGEQYF.

This clonotype was counted between two and nine times. This chain joins TRBV28 and TRBJ1-2; 8 bases agree with TRBD1. The CDR3 extends over 15 amino acids. Trimming cost V 2 bases and J 4 bases; bases outside gene matches: 6. Germline V gene lookup returns CDR1 MDHEN and CDR2 SYDVKM. The CDR3 here is CASSLRFRGPYGYTF. CDR3 in DNA: TGTGCCAGCAGTTTAAGGTTCAGGGGGCCCTATGGCTACACCTTC.

This clonotype was counted at least ten times. V and J are TRBV7-2 and TRBJ2-3, with D possibly matching TRBD2 (5 bases). The germline CDR1 and CDR2 sequences are SGHTA and FQGNSA. The germline V and J ends were trimmed by 1 base and 0 bases, with 8 bases remaining between them. The CDR3 extends over 15 amino acids. DNA for the CDR3: TGTGCCAGCAGCTTAGAGGGCGGGAGCACAGATACGCAGTATTTT. The encoded protein is CASSLEGGSTDTQYF.

This clonotype was observed a handful of times. V gene TRBV20-1 combines with J gene TRBJ2-5, with TRBD2 matching 8 bases. The CDR3 runs to 15 residues. Trimming at V came to 1 base and at J to 2 bases, leaving 6 bases not matched to a gene. Germline lookup yields CDR1 DFQATT and CDR2 SNEGSKA (reference sequence). CDR3 in amino acids: CSARAPGGTQETQYF. The CDR3 bases are TGCAGTGCTAGAGCCCCGGGGGGGACTCAAGAGACCCAGTACTTC.

The V gene is TRBV5-6, the J gene TRBJ2-1; the match to TRBD2 covers 7 bases. CDR3 length equals 16 residues. V was clipped by 1 base and J by 5 bases; unmatched bases: 9. CDR1 and CDR2 (germline): SGHDT, YYEEEE. CDR3 amino acids: CASSLFRTSRHNEQFF. CDR3 DNA: TGTGCCAGCAGCTTGTTTCGGACTAGTCGGCACAATGAGCAGTTCTTC.